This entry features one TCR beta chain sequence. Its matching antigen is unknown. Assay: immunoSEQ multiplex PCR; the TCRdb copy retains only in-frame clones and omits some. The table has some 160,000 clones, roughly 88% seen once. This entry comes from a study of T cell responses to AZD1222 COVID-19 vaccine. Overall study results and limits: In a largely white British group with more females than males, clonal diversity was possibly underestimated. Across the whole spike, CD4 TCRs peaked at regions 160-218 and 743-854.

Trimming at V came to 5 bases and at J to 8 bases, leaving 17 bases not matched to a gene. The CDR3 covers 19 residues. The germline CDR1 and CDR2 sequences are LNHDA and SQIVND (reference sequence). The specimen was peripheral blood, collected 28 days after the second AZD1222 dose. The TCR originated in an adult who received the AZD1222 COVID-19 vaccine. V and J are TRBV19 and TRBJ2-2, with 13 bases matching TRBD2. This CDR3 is CASSPQGPRTSGSLGELFF. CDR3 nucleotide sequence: TGTGCCAGTAGTCCTCAGGGGCCTAGGACTAGCGGGAGTCTAGGGGAGCTGTTTTTT.